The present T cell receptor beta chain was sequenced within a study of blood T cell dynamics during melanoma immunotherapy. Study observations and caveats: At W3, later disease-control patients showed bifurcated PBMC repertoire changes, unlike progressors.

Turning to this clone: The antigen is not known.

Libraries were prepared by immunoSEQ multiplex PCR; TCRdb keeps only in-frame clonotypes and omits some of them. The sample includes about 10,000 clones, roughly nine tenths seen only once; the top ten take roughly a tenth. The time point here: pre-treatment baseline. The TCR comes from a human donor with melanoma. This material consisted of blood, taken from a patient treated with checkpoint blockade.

CDR3 amino acids: CASSPQETQYF. The CDR3 nucleotides read TGTGCCAGCAGTCCGCAAGAGACCCAGTACTTC. The V call is TRBV2, the J call TRBJ2-5; D is unresolved. The V and J ends lost 5 bases and 2 bases respectively, with 3 bases between them. This CDR3 comprises 11 residues. CDR1 is SNHLY and CDR2 is FYNNEI in the germline V gene.